What follows are 10 T cell receptor beta chains derived from one specimen sequenced in a study of cytotoxic CD8 clonotypes in ibrutinib-treated CLL. Sequencing used immunoSEQ multiplex PCR; TCRdb keeps in-frame clones, though not all of them. The sample carries hundreds of thousands of clones, under 70% recorded once. Sequencing was performed on PBMCs, taken after 36 months of ibrutinib treatment. All receptors derive from a human donor with chronic lymphocytic leukemia.

This clone was picked up a small number of times. The chain carries TRBV25-1 and TRBJ2-5; D perhaps matches TRBD2 (6 bases). Trimming took 8 bases from V and 5 from J, leaving 15 bases between them. The germline CDR1 and CDR2 sequences are MGHDK and SYGVNS. The CDR3 has 13 amino acids. CDR3 loop: CASLPRGSETQYF. The CDR3 bases are TGTGCCAGCCTACCCCGGGGGAGCGAGACCCAGTACTTC. Together with reference TRBV25-1 and TRBJ2-5, the CDR3 gives the full variable domain: EADIYQTPRYLVIGTGKKITLECSQTMGHDKMYWYQQDPGMELHLIHYSYGVNSTEKGDLSSESTVSRIRTEHFPLTLESARPSHTSQYLCASLPRGSETQYFGPGTRLLVL.

This clone has more than one count but fewer than ten. The rearrangement links TRBV4-1 to TRBJ1-2, with a possible D match to TRBD1 (5 bases). The ends were cut back, 7 bases at V and 6 bases at J, with 12 bases in the middle. Germline V gene sequence: CDR1 MGHRA, CDR2 YSYEKL. This CDR3 contains 12 residues. CDR3 sequence (DNA): TGCGCCAGCACCGGGGGTCAGGATGGCTACACCTTC. Residues: CASTGGQDGYTF.

This clone occurred a few times. CDR3 region: CSVESGRGYEQYF. The CDR3 DNA follows: TGCAGCGTTGAATCTGGGAGGGGATACGAGCAGTACTTC. The chain couples TRBV29-1 to TRBJ2-7; 7 nucleotides align to TRBD2. This CDR3 spans 13 amino acids. The germline CDR1 and CDR2 sequences are SQVTM and ANQGSEA. V shed 2 bases and J 4 bases; nucleotides not matched to a gene: 5.

The chain employs TRBV19 and TRBJ1-5; weak D call: TRBD1 (6 bases). The CDR3 is made up of 15 amino acids. The V gene's germline CDR1 is LNHDA and CDR2 SQIVND (reference sequence). The V end was cut by 6 bases, the J end by 2 bases, with 14 bases between. Written as DNA, the CDR3 is TGTGCCAGTAGACTCACAGGGTTCGGCAATCAGCCCCAGCATTTT. It specifies CASRLTGFGNQPQHF.

The chain uses TRBV9 and TRBJ2-3, with 11 bases that match TRBD2. Germline V gives CDR1 SGDLS, CDR2 YYNGEE. After removal of 3 bases from V and 0 bases from J, the junction contained 3 bases not matched to a gene. This CDR3 is built from 16 residues. The CDR3 reads CASSARLAGSTDTQYF. The CDR3 nucleotides are TGTGCCAGCAGCGCCAGACTAGCGGGAAGCACAGATACGCAGTATTTT.

This chain joins TRBV7-2 and TRBJ2-7; D gene unclear. In germline, CDR1 is SGHTA, CDR2 FQGNSA. The CDR3 is made up of 14 amino acids. The germline V and J ends were trimmed by 2 bases and 5 bases, with 13 bases remaining between them. CDR3 sequence reads: CASSLSRNANEQYF. CDR3 sequence (DNA): TGTGCCAGCAGCTTATCACGGAATGCCAACGAGCAGTACTTC.

This clone was seen just once. V gene TRBV28 combines with J gene TRBJ2-3; 12 nucleotides line up with TRBD2. The CDR3 is 16 residues long. Unmatched junction bases numbered 7, after V lost 6 bases and J lost 3 bases. Germline loops: CDR1 MDHEN, CDR2 SYDVKM. Here the CDR3 reads CASSTSGRTNTDTQYF. As DNA, the CDR3 is TGTGCCAGCAGCACTAGCGGGAGGACTAATACAGATACGCAGTATTTT.

This clone came up once. The V and J genes are TRBV6-6 and TRBJ1-6; TRBD1 aligns across 7 bases. V shed 7 bases and J 5 bases; nucleotides not matched to a gene: 5. The CDR3 is made up of 14 amino acids. Germline V lookup: CDR1 MNHNY, CDR2 SVGAGI (reference sequence). The DNA for the CDR3 is TGTGCCAGCACCTACGACAGGGATAATTCACCCCTCCACTTT. This encodes CASTYDRDNSPLHF.

The V call is TRBV4-1, the J call TRBJ2-7; D may correspond to TRBD1 or TRBD2 (5 bases each). V lost 1 base and J lost 4, with 17 bases in between. Germline-derived CDR1 and CDR2 are MGHRA and YSYEKL. The CDR3 extends over 16 amino acids. DNA of the CDR3: TGCGCCAGCAGCCAAGCGGGGATAGGGGATTTGTACGAGCAGTACTTC. Translated, it gives CASSQAGIGDLYEQYF.

CDR3 sequence reads: CASSLYSGRDTDTQYF. Written as DNA, the CDR3 is TGTGCCAGCAGCTTATACAGCGGGAGGGACACAGATACGCAGTATTTT. The V gene is TRBV7-3, the J gene TRBJ2-3, with TRBD2 matching over 10 bases. This CDR3 region has 16 residues. J was trimmed by 2 bases and V by 2 bases; bases with no gene match: 4. Germline-derived CDR1 and CDR2 are SGHTA and FQGTGA.